These 15 T cell receptor beta chains were all obtained from the same sample, sequenced in a study of blood T cell repertoires in COVID-19. The table came from immunoSEQ multiplex PCR; TCRdb's copy has only in-frame clones and leaves some out. This table holds around 60,000 clones, nearly 95% found once. Sequenced sample: peripheral blood. These TCRs come from a man aged 45-60 years with active COVID-19.

The table lists this clone with a few counts. The rearrangement joins TRBV7-6 to TRBJ1-6; possible D gene TRBD1, 6 bases. This CDR3 is 17 amino acids long. V was pared by 5 bases and J by 2 bases, with 16 bases between. Germline values: CDR1 SGHVS, CDR2 FNYEAQ. The CDR3 coding sequence is TGTGCCAGCAGCCTAATCAGGGGCCCGACCTATAATTCACCCCTCCACTTT. Amino acid sequence: CASSLIRGPTYNSPLHF.

The gene calls are TRBV5-1 and TRBJ2-6; D is unresolved. This CDR3 comprises 16 residues. Trimming pared 0 bases from V and 2 bases from J, leaving 9 bases between. Germline V gene lookup returns CDR1 SGHRS and CDR2 YFSETQ. CDR3 sequence: CASSLAPVAGANVLTF. The CDR3 nucleotides are TGCGCCAGCAGCTTGGCCCCGGTGGCTGGGGCCAACGTCCTGACTTTC.

This chain links TRBV5-4 with TRBJ1-1; TRBD1 is a possible D gene (5 bases). Germline V lookup: CDR1 SGHNT, CDR2 YYREEE (reference sequence). The CDR3 runs 13 residues. Trimming stripped 2 bases from V and 1 base from J, with 6 bases between. The CDR3 DNA follows: TGTGCCAGCAGCTTCGACAGGAACACTGAAGCTTTCTTT. Protein sequence: CASSFDRNTEAFF. Variable domain in full (rest from reference TRBV5-4 and TRBJ1-1): ETGVTQSPTHLIKTRGQQVTLRCSSQSGHNTVSWYQQALGQGPQFIFQYYREEENGRGNFPPRFSGLQFPNYSSELNVNALELDDSALYLCASSFDRNTEAFFGQGTRLTVV.

This clone was counted a single time. The chain recombines TRBV4-1 with TRBJ1-1, with TRBD1 as a possible D gene (5 bases). V was trimmed by 3 bases and J by 1 base, leaving 12 bases between them. CDR1 and CDR2 (germline): MGHRA, YSYEKL. This CDR3 spans 15 amino acids. CDR3 in DNA: TGCGCCAGCAGCCATAGAAAAGGGGAGAACACTGAAGCTTTCTTT. Protein: CASSHRKGENTEAFF.

This clone was seen just once. The rearrangement links TRBV18 to TRBJ1-2, with TRBD1 matching over 7 bases. Germline loops: CDR1 KGHSH, CDR2 LQKENI. V lost 2 bases to trimming and J lost 6 bases; unmatched junction nucleotides: 6. The CDR3 has 14 amino acids. For the CDR3, the DNA is TGTGCCAGCTCACCAAAGCAGGGGGGCCATGGCTACACCTTC. Protein sequence: CASSPKQGGHGYTF.

The chain joins TRBV3-1 (or the pseudogene TRBV3-2) to TRBJ1-2; 7 bases line up with TRBD1. The CDR3 is made up of 12 amino acids. The junction had 1 base not matched to a gene; V was cut back by 3 bases and J by 6 bases. CDR1 is LGHDT and CDR2 is YNNKEL in the germline V gene (reference sequence). This CDR3 is CASSQDRHGYTF. CDR3 DNA: TGTGCCAGCAGCCAGGACAGGCATGGCTACACCTTC.

This chain connects TRBV6-5 to TRBJ1-6, with D unclear. The CDR3 sequence is 16 residues long. CDR1 and CDR2 from the germline V gene are MNHEY and SVGAGI. V gave up 0 bases and J gave up 7 bases, with 13 bases separating them. The CDR3 is CASSYSGSLLNSPLHF. The CDR3 region has the DNA TGTGCCAGCAGTTACTCGGGCAGCCTATTGAATTCACCCCTCCACTTT.

CDR3 DNA sequence: TGTGCCAGCAGTAGACACGACCCTAATGAAAAACTGTTTTTT. Translating it yields CASSRHDPNEKLFF. The chain combines TRBV2 with TRBJ1-4; D remains unclear. V gave up 5 bases and J gave up 3 bases, with 10 bases separating them. Germline CDR1 is SNHLY and CDR2 is FYNNEI. This CDR3 comprises 14 residues. The full variable domain, in which reference TRBV2 and TRBJ1-4 provide the parts outside the CDR3, is EPEVTQTPSHQVTQMGQEVILRCVPISNHLYFYWYRQILGQKVEFLVSFYNNEISEKSEIFDDQFSVERPDGSNFTLKIRSTKLEDSAMYFCASSRHDPNEKLFFGSGTQLSVL.

The chain joins TRBV25-1 to TRBJ2-1; D is possibly TRBD2 (6 bases). CDR3 length: 15 residues. V lost 5 bases to trimming and J lost 2 bases, with 13 bases between them. Germline CDR1 MGHDK, CDR2 SYGVNS. The CDR3 reads CASSSGSGTYNEQFF. The CDR3 coding sequence is TGTGCCAGCAGTTCTGGTAGCGGTACCTACAATGAGCAGTTCTTC.

The J gene is TRBJ1-6, the V gene TRBV2; D gene ambiguous. The germline V gene encodes CDR1 SNHLY and CDR2 FYNNEI. Between the trimmed V and J ends, which lost 7 bases and 6 bases, there was a span of 16 bases. The CDR3 has 15 residues. Written as DNA, the CDR3 is TGTGCCAGCATACCCGGACGGACTGGTAATTCACCCCTCCACTTT. Translating it yields CASIPGRTGNSPLHF.

The V and J genes are TRBV4-3 and TRBJ1-2; D is unclear. V was cut by 0 bases and J by 0 bases, with 11 bases left in between. CDR1 is LGHNA and CDR2 is YSLEER in the germline V gene. There are 16 residues in the CDR3. Here the CDR3 reads CASSQDFPVTNYGYTF. Here the CDR3 DNA reads TGCGCCAGCAGCCAAGATTTTCCGGTGACTAACTATGGCTACACCTTC.

The chain has TRBV14 and TRBJ2-5; perhaps TRBD1 as D (5 bases). This CDR3 contains 14 residues. Trimming removed 0 bases from V and 6 bases from J, with 11 bases in between. Germline V gene data show CDR1 as SGHDN and CDR2 as FVKESK. The CDR3 loop reads CASSQDSGHQTQYF. CDR3 bases: TGTGCCAGCAGCCAAGATTCAGGACATCAGACCCAGTACTTC.

The genes are TRBV19 and TRBJ1-4; D not certain. The V end lost 2 bases, the J end lost 12 bases, and 7 bases lay between the germline ends. Germline V gene data show CDR1 as LNHDA and CDR2 as SQIVND (reference sequence). The CDR3 totals 11 residues. The CDR3 DNA is TGTGCCAGTAGTATATGGGAGGAACTGTTTTTT. It translates to CASSIWEELFF.

The CDR3 here is CASTLGGDLDTQYF. In DNA, the CDR3 is TGTGCCAGCACCCTAGGAGGGGATTTAGATACGCAGTATTTT. The V call is TRBV6-6, the J call TRBJ2-3, with D maybe TRBD2 (6 bases). Trimming removed 7 bases at V and 5 bases at J, with 16 bases between. The germline gives CDR1 MNHNY, CDR2 SVGAGI (reference sequence). The CDR3 has 14 residues.

The chain uses TRBV6-5 and TRBJ2-5, with 9 positions matching TRBD2. This CDR3 spans 14 amino acids. From germline, CDR1 is MNHEY and CDR2 SVGAGI. With V trimmed by 6 bases and J by 1 base, 3 bases remained unmatched. The CDR3 here is CASRRAGGQETQYF. CDR3 coding DNA: TGTGCCAGCAGACGAGCGGGAGGCCAAGAGACCCAGTACTTC.